This TCR beta chain stems from a study of T cells in women clearing cervical HPV infection. Comments on this clone: The sequenced fragment ends 3 residues before the CDR3 boundary, so the rest is inferred from the germline J gene.

TCRdb's table, derived via immunoSEQ multiplex PCR, lists solely in-frame clones and lacks some. Its table lists fewer than 50,000 clones. The V and J ends lost 4 bases and 1 base, in that order; junction bases with no gene match: 14. Germline values: CDR1 MGHRA, CDR2 YSYEKL. This CDR3 spans 18 amino acids. The specimen was blood buffy coat. The chain is built from TRBV4-1 and TRBJ2-7, with 9 bases matching TRBD1. The sequence was obtained from a woman between 18 and 75 years old with a cervical HPV16 infection that either progressed to CIN3+ or cleared (not recorded which). The CDR3 spells CASSPRPPDRGESYEQYF. The sequenced part of the CDR3 DNA is TGCGCCAGCAGCCCAAGACCCCCCGACAGGGGGGAGTCCTACGAG.